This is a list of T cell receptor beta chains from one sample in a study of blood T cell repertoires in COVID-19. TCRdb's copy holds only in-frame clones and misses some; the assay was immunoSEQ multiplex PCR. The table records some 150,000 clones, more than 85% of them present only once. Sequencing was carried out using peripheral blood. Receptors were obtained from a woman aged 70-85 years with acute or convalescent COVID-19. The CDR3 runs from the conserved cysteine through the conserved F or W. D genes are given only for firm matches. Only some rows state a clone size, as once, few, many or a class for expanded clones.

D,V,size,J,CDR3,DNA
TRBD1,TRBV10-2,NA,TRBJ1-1,CASSDYSRPGGTEAFF,TGCGCCAGCAGTGACTACTCTCGCCCAGGGGGCACTGAAGCTTTCTTT
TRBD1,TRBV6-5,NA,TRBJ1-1,CASRDRVTEAFF,TGTGCCAGCAGAGACAGGGTGACTGAAGCTTTCTTT
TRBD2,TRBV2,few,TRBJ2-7,CASILSSGPYEQYF,TGTGCCAGCATCCTTTCTAGCGGTCCCTACGAGCAGTACTTC
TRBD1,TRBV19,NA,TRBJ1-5,CASSLIGQGANQPQHF,TGTGCCAGTAGTCTCATCGGACAGGGGGCCAATCAGCCCCAGCATTTT
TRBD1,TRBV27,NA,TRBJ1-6,CASSFTNRGRGSSYNSPLHF,TGTGCCAGCAGTTTTACGAACAGGGGGCGCGGAAGCTCCTATAATTCACCCCTCCACTTT
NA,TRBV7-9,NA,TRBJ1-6,CASSLAELSPLHF,TGTGCCAGCAGCCTAGCGGAGCTCTCACCCCTCCACTTT
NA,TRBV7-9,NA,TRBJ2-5,CASSLVVTVQETQYF,TGTGCCAGCAGCTTAGTTGTAACAGTCCAAGAGACCCAGTACTTC
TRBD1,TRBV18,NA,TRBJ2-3,CASSLQGTGDTQYF,TGTGCCAGCTCACTCCAGGGGACAGGAGATACGCAGTATTTT
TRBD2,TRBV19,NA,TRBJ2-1,CASSTRKAGASYNEQFF,TGTGCCAGTAGCACTAGGAAAGCGGGGGCCTCCTACAATGAGCAGTTCTTC
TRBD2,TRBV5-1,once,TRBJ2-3,CASSFAGGQSTDTQYF,TGCGCCAGCAGCTTTGCGGGGGGCCAAAGCACAGATACGCAGTATTTT
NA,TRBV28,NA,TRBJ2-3,CASNGEEARDTQYF,TGTGCCAGCAACGGGGAAGAAGCAAGAGATACGCAGTATTTT
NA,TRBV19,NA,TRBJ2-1,CASRWRGEGSEQFF,TGTGCCAGTAGGTGGCGGGGTGAGGGTAGTGAGCAGTTCTTC
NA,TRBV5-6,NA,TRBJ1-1,CASSLEQLNTEAFF,TGTGCCAGCAGCTTGGAACAGCTGAACACTGAAGCTTTCTTT
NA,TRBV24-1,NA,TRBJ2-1,CATSDKGGGSYNEQFF,TGTGCCACCAGTGATAAGGGGGGGGGCTCCTACAATGAGCAGTTCTTC
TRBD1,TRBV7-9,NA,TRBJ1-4,CASSLGDRGENEKLFF,TGTGCCAGCAGCTTAGGTGACAGGGGGGAAAATGAAAAACTGTTTTTT
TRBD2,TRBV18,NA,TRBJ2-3,CASSPDGGGPQYF,TGTGCCAGCTCACCGGATGGCGGGGGGCCGCAGTATTTT
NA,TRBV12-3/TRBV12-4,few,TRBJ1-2,CASGNGAGYGYTF,TGTGCCAGCGGAAATGGGGCAGGCTATGGCTACACCTTC
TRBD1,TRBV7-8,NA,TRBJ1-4,CASSSEGAVTNEKLFF,TGTGCCAGCAGCTCTGAGGGGGCCGTAACTAATGAAAAACTGTTTTTT
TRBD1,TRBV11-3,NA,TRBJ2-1,CASSLRDRAHNEQFF,TGTGCCAGCAGCCTCCGGGACAGGGCACACAATGAGCAGTTCTTC
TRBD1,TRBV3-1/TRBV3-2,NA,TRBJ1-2,CASSQTRTGSNGYTF,TGTGCCAGCAGCCAAACCAGGACAGGGTCGAATGGCTACACCTTC
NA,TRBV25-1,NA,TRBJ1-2,CASRGSHYGYTF,TGTGCCAGCCGAGGGAGCCACTATGGCTACACCTTC
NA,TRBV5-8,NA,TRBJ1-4,CASSFPHRATNEKLFF,TGTGCCAGCAGCTTCCCGCACCGGGCAACTAATGAAAAACTGTTTTTT
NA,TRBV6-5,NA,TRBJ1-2,CASSSRDTGGYTF,TGTGCCAGCAGTTCCAGGGACACGGGTGGCTACACCTTC
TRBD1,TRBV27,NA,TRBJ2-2,CASSLFGTGKTGELFF,TGTGCCAGCAGTTTATTCGGGACAGGAAAGACCGGGGAGCTGTTTTTT
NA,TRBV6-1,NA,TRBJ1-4,CASSEALWFLADSRNGKLFF,TGTGCCAGCAGTGAAGCGCTTTGGTTCCTAGCGGACAGCCGAAATGGGAAACTGTTTTTT
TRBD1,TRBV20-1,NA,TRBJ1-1,CSASSPTGGHEAFF,TGCAGTGCTAGTTCCCCGACAGGGGGCCATGAAGCTTTCTTT
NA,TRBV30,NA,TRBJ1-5,CAWSEGTRYNQPQHF,TGTGCCTGGAGTGAAGGGACAAGATATAATCAGCCCCAGCATTTT
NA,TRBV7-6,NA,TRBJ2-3,CASSLVGGRPDTQYF,TGTGCCAGCAGCTTAGTGGGGGGAAGGCCAGATACGCAGTATTTT
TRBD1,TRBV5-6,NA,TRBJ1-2,CASSPGDRANYGYTF,TGTGCCAGCAGCCCGGGGGACAGGGCTAACTATGGCTACACCTTC
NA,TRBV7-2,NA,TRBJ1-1,CASSLTVPNTEAFF,TGTGCCAGCAGCTTAACGGTCCCGAACACTGAAGCTTTCTTT
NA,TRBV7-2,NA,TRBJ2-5,CASSLVRRASQETQYF,TGTGCCAGCAGCTTAGTACGGAGGGCCTCCCAAGAGACCCAGTACTTC
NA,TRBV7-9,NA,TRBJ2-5,CASSLANRWAPRDQETQYF,TGTGCCAGCAGCTTAGCTAACCGATGGGCCCCCAGGGACCAAGAGACCCAGTACTTC
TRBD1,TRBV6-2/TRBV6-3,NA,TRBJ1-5,CASSRTTEGAQPQHF,TGTGCCAGCAGCCGTACTACGGAGGGGGCTCAGCCCCAGCATTTT
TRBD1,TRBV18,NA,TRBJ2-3,CASSPGTVQYF,TGTGCCAGCTCGCCCGGGACAGTTCAGTATTTT
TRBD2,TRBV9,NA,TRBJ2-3,CASSVTSGSTDTQYF,TGTGCCAGCAGCGTAACTAGCGGTAGCACAGATACGCAGTATTTT
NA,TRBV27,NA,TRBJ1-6,CASSFALGAGAKSPLHF,TGTGCCAGCAGTTTCGCCCTAGGAGCAGGGGCTAAATCACCCCTCCACTTT
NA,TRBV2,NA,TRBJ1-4,CASRGGQGGEKLFF,TGTGCCAGCCGAGGTGGGCAGGGAGGGGAAAAACTGTTTTTT
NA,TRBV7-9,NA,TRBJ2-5,CASSLDSHF,TGTGCCAGCAGCTTAGATAGCCACTTC
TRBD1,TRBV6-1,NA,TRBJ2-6,CASSEIWPGGFGANVLTF,TGTGCCAGCAGTGAAATTTGGCCAGGGGGCTTTGGGGCCAACGTCCTGACTTTC
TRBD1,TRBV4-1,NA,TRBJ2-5,CASSHDREETQYF,TGCGCCAGCAGCCACGACAGGGAAGAGACCCAGTACTTC
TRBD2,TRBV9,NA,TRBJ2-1,CASSVELAGAYNEQFF,TGTGCCAGCAGCGTAGAACTAGCGGGGGCCTACAATGAGCAGTTCTTC
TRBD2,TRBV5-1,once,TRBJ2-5,CASSLVPGGAQETQYF,TGCGCCAGCAGCTTGGTTCCCGGGGGGGCCCAGGAGACCCAGTACTTC
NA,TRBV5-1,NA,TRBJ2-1,CASSETASGNEQFF,TGCGCCAGCAGCGAGACAGCCAGTGGCAATGAGCAGTTCTTC
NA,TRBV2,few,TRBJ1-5,CASSFNSNQPQHF,TGTGCCAGCAGTTTCAATAGCAATCAGCCCCAGCATTTT